Listed below are T cell receptor beta chains from one sample, sequenced in a study of CD4 T cells in relation to SARS-CoV-2 and coronaviruses. The data were produced by immunoSEQ multiplex PCR, yet TCRdb's version contains in-frame clones alone and is incomplete. This table has about 65,000 clones, 75% to 90% appearing once. The sample consisted of memory CD4+ T cells from PBMCs. The origin of the receptors is a human donor in good health. Both conserved end residues are part of each CDR3. A D gene is named only where the DNA matches it firmly.

-	16	TRBV15	TRBJ1-3	TGTGCCACCAGCAGAGATGAACTCAGAACGGGAAACACCATATATTTT	CATSRDELRTGNTIYF
TRBD2	16	TRBV4-1	TRBJ2-1	TGCGCCAGCAGCCAAGTAGTAGGGACTAGGGGAAATGAGCAGTTCTTC	CASSQVVGTRGNEQFF
TRBD1	16	TRBV5-4	TRBJ2-1	TGTGCCAGCAGCGACGCTCAGGGGGTAGTAGACAATGAGCAGTTCTTC	CASSDAQGVVDNEQFF
-	15	TRBV5-1	TRBJ2-7	TGCGCCAGCCCCAAACTTCAGGGAAAATCCTACGAGCAGTACTTC	CASPKLQGKSYEQYF
-	11	TRBV30	TRBJ1-1	TGTGCCTGGAGCGCGTACAGTGAAGCTTTCTTT	CAWSAYSEAFF
-	14	TRBV7-8	TRBJ1-3	TGTGCCAGCAGCTTAGTCGGCGGAGGAAACACCATATATTTT	CASSLVGGGNTIYF
-	10	TRBV7-9	TRBJ2-7	TGTGCCAGCAGCTCGCTTAGGGCTGACTTC	CASSSLRADF
-	13	TRBV5-1	TRBJ1-2	TGCGCCAGCAGCTTTGGAGCTAACTATGGCTACACCTTC	CASSFGANYGYTF
-	13	TRBV4-3	TRBJ1-2	TGCGCCAGCAGCCAAGTAGCACAGGGAAGCTACACCTTC	CASSQVAQGSYTF
-	16	TRBV28	TRBJ1-5	TGTGCCAGCAGTTTATTGGGGGGGCAGGGTGGACAGCCCCAGCATTTT	CASSLLGGQGGQPQHF
-	14	TRBV11-2	TRBJ2-3	TGTGCCAGCAGCCCAGATAGAGTCACAGATACGCAGTATTTT	CASSPDRVTDTQYF
TRBD1	16	TRBV6-5	TRBJ2-7	TGTGCCAGCAGTCACTCCGGACAGGGTCCCAACTACGAGCAGTACTTC	CASSHSGQGPNYEQYF
-	13	TRBV28	TRBJ1-2	TGTGCCAGCAGTCCTCCTCTGGACTATGGCTACACCTTC	CASSPPLDYGYTF
-	15	TRBV11-2	TRBJ2-4	TGTGCCAGCAGCTTAGTAGCTAGCCGCCCCAACATTCAGTACTTC	CASSLVASRPNIQYF
-	15	TRBV30	TRBJ2-6	TGTGCCTGGAGTGGTTTGGGGCGGGGGGCCAACGTCCTGACTTTC	CAWSGLGRGANVLTF
TRBD1	14	TRBV3-1/TRBV3-2	TRBJ1-5	TGTGCCAGCAGCCTACAGGGGAGCAATCAGCCCCAGCATTTT	CASSLQGSNQPQHF
-	14	TRBV24-1	TRBJ2-1	TGTGCCACCAGTGATTTTGAGGGGAAAGATGAGCAGTTCTTC	CATSDFEGKDEQFF
-	17	TRBV9	TRBJ2-3	TGTGCCAGCAGCGTAGGTTCAGGGCCAACTAGCACAGATACGCAGTATTTT	CASSVGSGPTSTDTQYF
TRBD2	14	TRBV7-8	TRBJ2-1	TGTGCCAGCAGCTTCGGCGGGGGTTACAATGAGCAGTTCTTC	CASSFGGGYNEQFF
TRBD1	15	TRBV7-6	TRBJ2-3	TGTGCCAGCACCCGAAACAGGGGGCATTCAGATACGCAGTATTTT	CASTRNRGHSDTQYF
-	15	TRBV5-1	TRBJ1-2	TGCGCCAGCAGCGTCGCACAGGGTTTCCCCTATGGCTACACCTTC	CASSVAQGFPYGYTF
TRBD1	16	TRBV5-1	TRBJ2-3	TGCGCCAGCAGCTTGTACGGGACAGGGGTCTCGGATACGCAGTATTTT	CASSLYGTGVSDTQYF